This TCR beta chain stems from a study of blood T cell repertoires in COVID-19. Overall study context: Material from acute and convalescent COVID-19 was sourced from the United States, Italy and Spain. Sample material is recorded as cDNA or gDNA derived from T cells, B-cell-depleted T cells, or PBMCs.

Germline lookup yields CDR1 LNHDA and CDR2 SQIVND (reference sequence). V lost 2 bases to trimming and J lost 4 bases, with 9 bases between them. The CDR3 sequence is 14 residues long. Original processing notes: Counts of nucleated cells, estimated from reference gene primer amplification, were obtained. Data came from immunoSEQ multiplex PCR; TCRdb stores just in-frame clones and leaves some out. From that table come the V and J calls and clone size; the DNA was used to work out D and trimming. The sample carries 200,000 to 250,000 clones, 65% to 90% recorded once. The origin of this receptor is a woman between 45 and 60 years old with acute or convalescent COVID-19. Sequencing was performed on peripheral blood. The chain has TRBV19 and TRBJ1-5, with D perhaps matching TRBD1 (6 bases). The DNA of the CDR3 is TGTGCCAGTAGTATAATACAGGGTAATCAGCCCCAGCATTTT. Amino acids: CASSIIQGNQPQHF.